The present T cell receptor (beta chain) was sequenced within a study of T cells in Graves' hyperthyroidism and ophthalmopathy. Study results and limitations: Ophthalmopathy cases were set apart from stable hyperthyroidism by a 13 V-J model. Most thyroid-expanded clonotypes above 0.001 were also found in blood.

Using RNA transcripts as the source, TCR beta CDR3 regions were amplified. Using the HTBI primer set, a first-round RT-PCR was run on the TCR CDR3. In TCRdb, the multiplex PCR reads were re-called with MiXCR into one record per CDR3 protein. The sample carries around 400,000 distinct CDR3 sequences, more than 20% recorded once. For this clonotype: The antigen remains undetermined.

The CDR3 length is 15 residues. The V gene lost 3 bases and the J gene lost 5 bases, with 14 bases spanning the gap. Germline-derived CDR1 and CDR2 are SGHDT and YYEEEE. Uncontrolled infection, other autoimmune disease, pregnancy and lactation each barred patients from inclusion. Each 10 ml fresh peripheral blood draw supplied the PBMCs. This TCR was sampled from a man aged 50-60 years with Graves' hyperthyroidism. This rearrangement joins TRBV5-6 to TRBJ2-2; D possibly matches TRBD1 or TRBD2 (5 bases each). The specimen was blood. The CDR3 region has the DNA TGTGCCAGCAGCTCTGGAGGCTGGGGGACCGGGGAGCTGTTTTTT. It encodes CASSSGGWGTGELFF.